This T cell receptor (beta chain) was sequenced in a study of T cells in Graves' hyperthyroidism and ophthalmopathy (dated by TCRdb to between 2019 and 2020). Turning to the overall study: To identify distinguishing TCR V-J signatures, a discovery cohort of around 100 patients was used, comprising fewer than 45 with Graves' ophthalmopathy and some 60 with stable Graves' hyperthyroidism. The study also compared thyroid tissue and blood T-cell repertoires from several Graves' hyperthyroidism patients. Whether ophthalmopathy could be predicted prospectively was tested in an independent validation cohort made up of roughly 19 hyperthyroidism patients plus 17 patients who later progressed to ophthalmopathy. Following sampling, methimazole starting at 30 mg daily was given to hyperthyroidism patients, and high-dose intravenous methylprednisolone was given to ophthalmopathy patients. According to the paper, TCR Vbeta CDR3 sequencing was carried out on around 140 peripheral blood samples, which came from 40 to 45 ophthalmopathy, around 75 hyperthyroidism and around 17 progressor patients. The 95 to 100 discovery patients were randomly divided into training and test sets at a 7:3 ratio. The investigation overall reported the following: Most expanded thyroid clonotypes (frequency above 0.001) were also found in blood, which suggests that blood repertoires may mirror thyroid immune responses. In validation, progression to ophthalmopathy was predicted by the model with nearly 71% sensitivity and just over 72% specificity, a median of around 5.9 months before onset. In cross-validation, a model built on a 13 V-J signature told ophthalmopathy apart from stable hyperthyroidism with just under 90% sensitivity and about 81% specificity, and in testing the same model reached 80%/75%. Sample size was not statistically predetermined, and investigators were not blinded to group allocation.

Exclusion was applied to patients with uncontrolled infections, other autoimmune diseases, pregnancy or lactation. Diagnoses were established on the basis of clinical symptoms, serum thyroxine and TRAb, thyroid ultrasound, and orbital computed tomography. Total RNA was extracted with Trizol reagent, and quality was checked on an Agilent 2100 Bioanalyzer. With respect to this clonotype: Its target antigen remains unknown. Base qualities are missing; no much larger clone stands one base away.

The TCR beta CDR3 regions were amplified from the RNA transcripts. The TCR CDR3 was subjected to a first round of RT-PCR using the HTBI primer set and the Qiagen OneStep RT-PCR kit. Libraries were constructed in a second round of multiplex PCR, after which size selection and purification were performed. The libraries were sequenced on an Illumina HiSeq2000 using paired-end 100 bp reads. As for the original processing: SOAPnuke was used to process the raw data, with reads discarded if the reads contained adapters or uncalled bases, had a mean Phred below 15, or lacked an exact constant-primer or identifier match. High-quality paired reads were merged with COPE v1.2.5, and unique nucleotide sequences were defined as clonotypes. Clonotypes were aligned to IMGT TRBV, TRBD and TRBJ reference segments using MiTCR v1.1. The analysis included only V-J combinations with a frequency above 0.0001, which together covered around 99% of the repertoires. The TCS score was defined as the ratio of F50 (clonal expansion) to E x V (chaos), calculated using BLOSUM62-based TCRdist between CDR3 peptides within each V-J. Welch's t-statistics and random forest reduced some 510 V-J features to 10 to 15, which were used in a naive Bayes classifier (R e1071). The similarity between thyroid and blood repertoires was quantified using the Morisita-Horn index. TCRdb ran its own pipeline on the public reads, namely fastp trimming at Q25 and MiXCR clone calling, and kept in-frame beta chains. Rows are unified per CDR3 protein, each entry keeping the most common DNA and genes. What appears here as the V and J calls and clone size reflects TCRdb's work, not the paper's. In all, the sample holds about 570,000 distinct CDR3 sequences, and approximately 44% of those were seen once. The top ten clones comprise 19% of the sample.

Reading the germline V gene gives CDR1 SGDLS and CDR2 YYNGEE. V trim: 3 bases; J trim: 3 bases; unmatched bases: 7. The CDR3 contains 16 residues, cysteine and phenylalanine counted. Only the CDR3 DNA is retained, 48 bases long and in frame from the first base. The specimen sequenced was peripheral blood or thyroid tissue (not recorded which). The V and J genes are TRBV9 and TRBJ2-3, and 10 junction bases match TRBD2. The receptor was isolated from an adult woman with Graves' disease, either hyperthyroidism or ophthalmopathy (not recorded which). DNA sequence: TGTGCCAGCAGCGCTCCTAGCGGGAGATCTACAGATACGCAGTATTTT. This translates into CASSAPSGRSTDTQYF.